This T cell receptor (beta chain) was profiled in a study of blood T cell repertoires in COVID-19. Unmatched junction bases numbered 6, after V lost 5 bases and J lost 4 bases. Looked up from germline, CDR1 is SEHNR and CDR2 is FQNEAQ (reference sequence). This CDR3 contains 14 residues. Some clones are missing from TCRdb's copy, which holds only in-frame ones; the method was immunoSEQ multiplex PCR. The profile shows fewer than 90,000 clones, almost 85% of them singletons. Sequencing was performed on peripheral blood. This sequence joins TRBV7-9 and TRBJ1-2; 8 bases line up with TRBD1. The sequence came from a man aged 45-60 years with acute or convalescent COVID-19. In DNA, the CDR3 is TGTGCCAGCAGCCGACAGGGGTTAGGCTATGGCTACACCTTC. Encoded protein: CASSRQGLGYGYTF.